This TCR beta chain appears in the sequencing data of a study of blood T cells in healthy people across ages. This clonotype has a handful of counts. It was with a sample-barcoded 5' primer and a J-beta primer mix that a second PCR of roughly 7 to 12 cycles was run. TCRdb reprocessed the 5' RACE reads via MiXCR and lists one record per CDR3 protein. This table holds 1.5 million to 2 million distinct CDR3 sequences, 28% found once. Germline V gene sequence: CDR1 MDHEN, CDR2 SYDVKM. This CDR3 region has 15 residues. Trimming shortened V by 5 bases and J by 3 bases, and 17 bases separated the two germline ends.

This receptor was taken from a woman younger than 45 in good health. The sequenced sample consisted of blood. This chain uses TRBV28 with TRBJ2-7; a possible D gene is TRBD1 (6 bases). The CDR3 loop reads CASSPDRDYHYEQYF. The CDR3 region has the DNA TGTGCCAGCAGTCCGGACAGAGACTACCACTACGAGCAGTACTTC. Supplemented by reference TRBV28 and TRBJ2-7, the full variable domain reads DVKVTQSSRYLVKRTGEKVFLECVQDMDHENMFWYRQDPGLGLRLIYFSYDVKMKEKGDIPEGYSVSREKKERFSLILESASTNQTSMYLCASSPDRDYHYEQYFGPGTRLTVT.